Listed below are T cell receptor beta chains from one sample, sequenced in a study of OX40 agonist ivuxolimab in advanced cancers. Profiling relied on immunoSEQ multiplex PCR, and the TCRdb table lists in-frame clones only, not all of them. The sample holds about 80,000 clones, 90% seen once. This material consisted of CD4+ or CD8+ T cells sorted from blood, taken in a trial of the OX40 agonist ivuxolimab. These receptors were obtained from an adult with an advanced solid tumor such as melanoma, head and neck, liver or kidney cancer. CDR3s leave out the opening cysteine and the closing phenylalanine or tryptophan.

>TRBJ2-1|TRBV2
ASNLGPDNEQF
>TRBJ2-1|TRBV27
ASSPSLAGVRNEQF
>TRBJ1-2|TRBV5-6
ASSLFTTHFYGYT
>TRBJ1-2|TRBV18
ASSRFGGGLNNYGYT
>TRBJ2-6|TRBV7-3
ASSLSQGTPGANVLT
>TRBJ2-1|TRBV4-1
ASRPTIQGVGYNEQF
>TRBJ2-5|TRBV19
ASSGTRGPRGTQY
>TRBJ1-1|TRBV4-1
ASSQAPRQGSEAF
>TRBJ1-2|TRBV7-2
ASSLGTGGATRSGYT
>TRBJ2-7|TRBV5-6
ASSPMGGQTR
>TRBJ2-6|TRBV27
ASSPGTGFSGANVLT
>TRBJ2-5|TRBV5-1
ASSLKRTSAISRETQY
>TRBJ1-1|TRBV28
ASSTGGLVVNTEAF
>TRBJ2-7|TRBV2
ASRKGGGRGEQY
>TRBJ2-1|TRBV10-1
ASSESGTSGSGSYNEQF
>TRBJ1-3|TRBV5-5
ASSRSTGKSGNTIY
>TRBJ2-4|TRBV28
ASRPRTSGRNIQY
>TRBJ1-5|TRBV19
ASSRRNQPQH
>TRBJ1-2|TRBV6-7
ASSYSQGPYGYT
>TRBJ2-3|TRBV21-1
ASSKWTGLRADTQY
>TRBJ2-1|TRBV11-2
ASSGLRAGANNEQF
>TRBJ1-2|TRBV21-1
ASSKGWDSWYT
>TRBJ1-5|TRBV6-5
ASTRTGGQPQH
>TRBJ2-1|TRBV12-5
ASGRTSGINEQF
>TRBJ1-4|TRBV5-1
ASSKATNEKLF
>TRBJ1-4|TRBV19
ASSIVRRGAHNEKLF
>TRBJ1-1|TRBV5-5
ASSLALGQVMNTEAF
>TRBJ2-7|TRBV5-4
ASSAPGTGVREQY
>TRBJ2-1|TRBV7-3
ASSLGQNNEQF
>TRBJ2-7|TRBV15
ATSRDRGRTYEQY